A single count supports the clone carrying this T cell receptor (beta chain). Its antigen is still unknown. This sample was included in a study of T cells in narcolepsy. Overall study context: Healthy controls were enrolled alongside patients with narcolepsy type 1 or type 2.

Produced via immunoSEQ multiplex PCR; TCRdb's table is partial and in-frame only. Among more than 8,000 clones listed, just over 70% were seen once. Whole-study results and caveats: Healthy controls reportedly lacked the autoreactive clonotypes serially found in patients' blood. Comparing one patient's CSF and blood CD4+ clonotypes highlighted HCRT- and TRIB2-specific autoreactive clonotypes.

Germline V gene lookup returns CDR1 MNHNS and CDR2 SASEGT. Trimming took off 2 bases at V and 3 bases at J, with 14 bases between the two ends. The CDR3 has 15 amino acids. V is TRBV6-1 and J is TRBJ2-7; no definite D call. The specimen sequenced was CD45RA- memory CD8+ T cells from PBMCs. This TCR derives from a human donor with narcolepsy. This CDR3 is CASSETDGRGYEQYF. The CDR3 DNA follows: TGTGCCAGCAGTGAAACTGACGGTCGAGGCTACGAGCAGTACTTC.